At least ten counts were recorded for the clone carrying this T cell receptor (beta chain). Its antigen is still unknown. Each patient came to thyroid surgery without any prior treatment (of any kind). In the original analysis: It was from CDR3 differences across clinicopathological groups that a distant-metastasis classifier for papillary thyroid cancer was built. Via MiXCR, TCRdb re-called the PCR reads. The V and J calls were determined by TCRdb, not by the authors. This sample has around 59,000 clones, with 15% to 20% found just once. This sample was taken from a study of metastatic and nonmetastatic thyroid tumors. For the study at large: From malignant and benign thyroid patients, repertoires in blood and in tumor or nodule tissue were compared. Study results and limitations: Malignant thyroid tumors reportedly had TCR beta diversity that was significantly higher than in benign nodules, in blood and tumor.

Germline lookup yields CDR1 MNHNS and CDR2 SASEGT. This CDR3 spans 13 amino acids. Trimming pared 8 bases from V and 8 bases from J, leaving 16 bases between. The sequenced sample consisted of blood. The rearrangement joins TRBV6-1 to TRBJ2-1, with D hard to call. This TCR was sampled from a male donor with papillary thyroid cancer or a benign thyroid nodule (not recorded which). Some clones in this sample may be carry-over from other donors' samples. For the CDR3, the DNA is TGTGCCAGCGACTTAATGGCTGTCGATGAGCAGTTCTTC. It codes for CASDLMAVDEQFF.